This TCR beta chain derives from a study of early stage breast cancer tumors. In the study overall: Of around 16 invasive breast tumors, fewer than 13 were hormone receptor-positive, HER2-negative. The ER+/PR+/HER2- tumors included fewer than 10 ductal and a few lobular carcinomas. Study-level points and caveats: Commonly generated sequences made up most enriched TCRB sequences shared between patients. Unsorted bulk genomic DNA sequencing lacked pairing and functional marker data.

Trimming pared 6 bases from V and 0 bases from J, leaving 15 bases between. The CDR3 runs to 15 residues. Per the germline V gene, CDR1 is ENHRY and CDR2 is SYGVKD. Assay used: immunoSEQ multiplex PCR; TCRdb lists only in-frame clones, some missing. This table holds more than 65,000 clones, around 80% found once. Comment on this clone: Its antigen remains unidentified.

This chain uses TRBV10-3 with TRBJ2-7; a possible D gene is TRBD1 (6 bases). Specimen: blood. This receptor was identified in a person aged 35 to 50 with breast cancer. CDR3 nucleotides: TGTGCCATCAGCGCCAGGTTGGGACACTCCTACGAGCAGTACTTC. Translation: CAISARLGHSYEQYF.